This T cell receptor (beta chain) was captured in a study of shared clonotypes between healthy human individuals. General study findings and limits: The four-donor shared clonotypes exceeded non-shared clonotypes in generation probability, with non-shared ones scoring lower. Naive subsets, compared against memory subsets, generally had larger estimated richness values. The study found approximately 5% of naive CD4 clonotypes shared across four donors.

Trimming took off 6 bases at V and 6 bases at J, with 8 bases between the two ends. The CDR3 consists of 11 residues. Germline V gene data show CDR1 as MDHEN and CDR2 as SYDVKM. Concerning this clone: The antigen is undetermined.

TCRdb's table, derived via immunoSEQ multiplex PCR, lists solely in-frame clones and lacks some. The table shows over 2 million clones, with less than 95% occurring only once. The sequenced material came from naive CD4+ T cells from PBMCs. Stated subset: CD45RA+ positively selected. The receptor comes from a young man in good health. Some clones in this sample may be carry-over from other donors' samples. The chain carries TRBV28 and TRBJ1-2, with D uncertain. The CDR3 protein is CASSVNDGYTF. The CDR3 nucleotides read TGTGCCAGCAGCGTAAACGATGGCTACACCTTC.